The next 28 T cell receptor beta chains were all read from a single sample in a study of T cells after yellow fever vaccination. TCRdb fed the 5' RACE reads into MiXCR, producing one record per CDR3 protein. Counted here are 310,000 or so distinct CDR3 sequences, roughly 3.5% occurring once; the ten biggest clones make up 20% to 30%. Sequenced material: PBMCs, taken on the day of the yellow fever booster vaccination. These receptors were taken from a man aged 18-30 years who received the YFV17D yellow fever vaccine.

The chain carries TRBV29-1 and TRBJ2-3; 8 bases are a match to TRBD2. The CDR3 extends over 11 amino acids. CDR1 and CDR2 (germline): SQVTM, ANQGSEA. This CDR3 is CTGGAGDTQYF. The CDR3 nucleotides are TGCACCGGGGGGGCCGGAGATACGCAGTATTTT.

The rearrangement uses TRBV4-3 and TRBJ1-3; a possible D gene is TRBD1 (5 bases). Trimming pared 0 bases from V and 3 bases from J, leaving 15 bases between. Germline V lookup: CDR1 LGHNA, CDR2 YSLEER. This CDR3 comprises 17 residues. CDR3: CASSQDIRQGDGNTIYF. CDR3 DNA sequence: TGCGCCAGCAGCCAAGATATTCGGCAGGGTGATGGAAACACCATATATTTT.

The CDR3 here is CASSQNSGNEKLFF. DNA of the CDR3: TGTGCCAGCAGCCAAAATTCAGGCAATGAAAAACTGTTTTTT. The V call is TRBV14, the J call TRBJ1-4, with no clear D. The CDR3 is 14 amino acids. Germline assignment: CDR1 SGHDN and CDR2 FVKESK. Trimming stripped 2 bases from V and 5 bases from J, with 9 bases between.

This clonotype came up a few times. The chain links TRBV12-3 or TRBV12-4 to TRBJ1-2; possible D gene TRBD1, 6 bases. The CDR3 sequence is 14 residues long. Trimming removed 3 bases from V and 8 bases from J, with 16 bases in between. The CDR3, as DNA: TGTGCCAGCAGTTTCGGGGGCAGCCCGAACGGCTACACCTTC. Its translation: CASSFGGSPNGYTF.

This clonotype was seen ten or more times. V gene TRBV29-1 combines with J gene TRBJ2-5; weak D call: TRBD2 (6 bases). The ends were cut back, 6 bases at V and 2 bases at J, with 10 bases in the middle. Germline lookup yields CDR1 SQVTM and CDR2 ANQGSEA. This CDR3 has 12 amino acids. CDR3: CSVLRGQETQYF. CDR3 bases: TGCAGCGTCCTACGGGGGCAAGAGACCCAGTACTTC.

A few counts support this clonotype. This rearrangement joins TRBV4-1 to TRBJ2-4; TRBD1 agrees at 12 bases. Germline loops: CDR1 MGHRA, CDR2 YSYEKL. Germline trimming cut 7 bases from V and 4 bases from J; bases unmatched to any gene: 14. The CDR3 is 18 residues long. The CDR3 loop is CASMGDRRDRGLKNIQYF. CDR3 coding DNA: TGCGCCAGCATGGGGGACCGGCGGGACAGGGGGCTGAAAAACATTCAGTACTTC.

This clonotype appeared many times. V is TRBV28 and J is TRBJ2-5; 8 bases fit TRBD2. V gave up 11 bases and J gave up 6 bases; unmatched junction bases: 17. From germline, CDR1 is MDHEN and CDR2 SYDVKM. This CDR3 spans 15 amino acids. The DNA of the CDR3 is TGTGCCGAGTCGGGGGGGGGTCCAGGACTCAAGACCCAGTACTTC. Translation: CAESGGGPGLKTQYF. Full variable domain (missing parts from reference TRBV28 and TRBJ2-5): DVKVTQSSRYLVKRTGEKVFLECVQDMDHENMFWYRQDPGLGLRLIYFSYDVKMKEKGDIPEGYSVSREKKERFSLILESASTNQTSMYLCAESGGGPGLKTQYFGPGTRLLVL.

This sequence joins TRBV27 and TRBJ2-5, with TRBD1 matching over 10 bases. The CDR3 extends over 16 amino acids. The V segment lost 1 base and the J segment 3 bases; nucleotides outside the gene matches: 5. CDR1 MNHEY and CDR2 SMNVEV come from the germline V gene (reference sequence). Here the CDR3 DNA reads TGTGCCAGCAGTTTATATCCGGGGACAGGGGAAGAGACCCAGTACTTC. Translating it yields CASSLYPGTGEETQYF.

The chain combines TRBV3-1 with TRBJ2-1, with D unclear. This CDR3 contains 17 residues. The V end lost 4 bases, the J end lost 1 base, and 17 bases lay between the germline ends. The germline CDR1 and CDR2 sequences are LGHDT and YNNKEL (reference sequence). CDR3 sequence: CASSRRQGEPSYNEQFF. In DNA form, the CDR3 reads TGTGCCAGCAGCCGAAGACAAGGAGAGCCGTCCTACAATGAGCAGTTCTTC.

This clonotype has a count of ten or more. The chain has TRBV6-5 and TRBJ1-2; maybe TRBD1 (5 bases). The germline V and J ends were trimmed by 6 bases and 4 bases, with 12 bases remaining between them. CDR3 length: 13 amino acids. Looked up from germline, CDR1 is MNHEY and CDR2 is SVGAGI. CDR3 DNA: TGTGCCAGCAGGGGAGGGACGGTCTATGGCTACACCTTC. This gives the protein CASRGGTVYGYTF.

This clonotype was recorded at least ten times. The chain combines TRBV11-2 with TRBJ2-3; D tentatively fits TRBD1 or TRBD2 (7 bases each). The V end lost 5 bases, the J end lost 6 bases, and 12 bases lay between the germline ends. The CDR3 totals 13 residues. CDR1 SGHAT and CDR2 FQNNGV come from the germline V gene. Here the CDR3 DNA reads TGTGCCAGCAGCCAGGGGGAGGGGGATACGCAGTATTTT. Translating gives CASSQGEGDTQYF.

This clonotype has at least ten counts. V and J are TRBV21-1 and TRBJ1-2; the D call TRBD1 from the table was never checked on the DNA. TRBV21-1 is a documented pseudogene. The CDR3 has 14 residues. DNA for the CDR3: TGTGCCAGCAGCAAAGGGGGACCGAACTATGGCTACACCTTC. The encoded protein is CASSKGGPNYGYTF.

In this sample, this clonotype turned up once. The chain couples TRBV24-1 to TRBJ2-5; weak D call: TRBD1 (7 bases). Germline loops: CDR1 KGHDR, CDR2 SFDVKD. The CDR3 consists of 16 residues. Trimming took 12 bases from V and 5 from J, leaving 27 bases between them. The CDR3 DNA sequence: TGTGCCGCCTGTGATTTCGGAGGGGGCGCGGGGGAGACCCAGTACTTC. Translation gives CAACDFGGGAGETQYF.

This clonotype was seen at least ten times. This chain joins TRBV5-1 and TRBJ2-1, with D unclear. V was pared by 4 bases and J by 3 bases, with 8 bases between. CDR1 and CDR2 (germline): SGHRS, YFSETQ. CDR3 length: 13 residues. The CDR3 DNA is TGCGCCAGCAGCGCGGACGTCTACAATGAGCAGTTCTTC. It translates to CASSADVYNEQFF.

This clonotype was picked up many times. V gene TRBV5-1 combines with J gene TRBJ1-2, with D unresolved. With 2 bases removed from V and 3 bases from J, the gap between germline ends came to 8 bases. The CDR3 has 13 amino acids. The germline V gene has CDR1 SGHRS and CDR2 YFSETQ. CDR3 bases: TGCGCCAGCAGCTTCGACAATGACTATGGCTACACCTTC. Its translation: CASSFDNDYGYTF.

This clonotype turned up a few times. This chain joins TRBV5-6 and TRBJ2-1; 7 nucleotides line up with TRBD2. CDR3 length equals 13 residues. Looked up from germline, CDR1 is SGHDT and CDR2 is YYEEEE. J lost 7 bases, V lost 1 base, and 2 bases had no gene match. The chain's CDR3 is CASSLSGLNEQFF. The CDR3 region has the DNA TGTGCCAGCAGCTTGTCGGGACTAAATGAGCAGTTCTTC.

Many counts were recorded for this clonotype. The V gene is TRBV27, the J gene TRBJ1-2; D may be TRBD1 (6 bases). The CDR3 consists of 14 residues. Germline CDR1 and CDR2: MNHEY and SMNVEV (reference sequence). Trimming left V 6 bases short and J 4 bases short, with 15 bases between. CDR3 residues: CASRQHGGSYGYTF. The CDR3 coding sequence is TGTGCCAGCAGGCAACACGGGGGCTCCTATGGCTACACCTTC.

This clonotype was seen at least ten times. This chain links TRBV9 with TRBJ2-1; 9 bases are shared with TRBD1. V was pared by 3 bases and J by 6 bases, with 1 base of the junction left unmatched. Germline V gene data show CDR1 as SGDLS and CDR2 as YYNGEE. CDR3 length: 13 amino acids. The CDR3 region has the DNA TGTGCCAGCAGCGCGGACAGGGGCAATGAGCAGTTCTTC. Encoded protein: CASSADRGNEQFF.

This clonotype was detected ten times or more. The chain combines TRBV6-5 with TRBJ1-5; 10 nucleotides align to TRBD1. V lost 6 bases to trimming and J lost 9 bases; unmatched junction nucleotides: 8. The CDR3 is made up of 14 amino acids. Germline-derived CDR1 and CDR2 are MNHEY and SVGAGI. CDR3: CASSLDRGLSPQHF. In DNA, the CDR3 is TGTGCCAGCAGCCTTGACAGGGGGCTATCGCCCCAGCATTTT.

CDR3 region: CASSLGTSGGDTGELFF. CDR3 DNA sequence: TGCGCCAGCAGCCTAGGGACTAGCGGGGGGGACACCGGGGAGCTGTTTTTT. V gene TRBV4-1 combines with J gene TRBJ2-2, with 16 nucleotides matching TRBD2. V shed 4 bases and J 3 bases; nucleotides not matched to a gene: 2. Germline CDR1 is MGHRA and CDR2 is YSYEKL. The CDR3 is 17 amino acids.

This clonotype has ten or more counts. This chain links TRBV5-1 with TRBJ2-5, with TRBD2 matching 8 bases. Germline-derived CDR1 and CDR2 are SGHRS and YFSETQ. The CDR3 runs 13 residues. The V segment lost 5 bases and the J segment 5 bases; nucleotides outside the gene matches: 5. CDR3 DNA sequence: TGCGCCAGCAGAACCGGGGGGGCGGAGACCCAGTACTTC. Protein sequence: CASRTGGAETQYF.

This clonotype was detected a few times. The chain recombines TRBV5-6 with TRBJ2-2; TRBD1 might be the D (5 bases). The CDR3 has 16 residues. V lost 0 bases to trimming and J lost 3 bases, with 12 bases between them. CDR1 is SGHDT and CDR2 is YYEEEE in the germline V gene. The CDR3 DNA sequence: TGTGCCAGCAGCTTGGTAGGCAGGGAAGACACCGGGGAGCTGTTTTTT. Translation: CASSLVGREDTGELFF.

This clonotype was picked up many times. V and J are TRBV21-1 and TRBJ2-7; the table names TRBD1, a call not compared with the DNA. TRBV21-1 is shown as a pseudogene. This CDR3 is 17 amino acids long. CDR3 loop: CANTMTKIRDRGFRQYF. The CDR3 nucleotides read TGTGCCAACACCATGACAAAAATCCGGGACAGGGGTTTCCGGCAGTACTTC.

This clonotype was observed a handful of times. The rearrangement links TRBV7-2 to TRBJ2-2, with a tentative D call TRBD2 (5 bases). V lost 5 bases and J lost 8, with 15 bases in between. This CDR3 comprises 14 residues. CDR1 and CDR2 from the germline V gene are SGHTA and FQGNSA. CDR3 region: CASSAGGAAGELFF. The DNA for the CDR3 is TGTGCCAGCAGCGCGGGCGGAGCGGCAGGGGAGCTGTTTTTT.

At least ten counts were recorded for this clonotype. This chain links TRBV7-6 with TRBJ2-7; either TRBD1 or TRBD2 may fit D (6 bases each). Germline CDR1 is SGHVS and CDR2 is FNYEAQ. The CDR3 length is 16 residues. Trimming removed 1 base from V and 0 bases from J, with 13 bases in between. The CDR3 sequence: CASSLVAPGASYEQYF. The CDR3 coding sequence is TGTGCCAGCAGCTTAGTGGCCCCGGGGGCCTCCTACGAGCAGTACTTC.

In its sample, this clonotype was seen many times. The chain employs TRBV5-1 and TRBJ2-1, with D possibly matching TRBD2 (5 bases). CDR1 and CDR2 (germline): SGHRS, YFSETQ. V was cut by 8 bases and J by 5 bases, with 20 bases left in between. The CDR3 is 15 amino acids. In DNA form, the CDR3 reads TGCGCCAGTGGACTTTCCCAGGCACTCGACAATGAGCAGTTCTTC. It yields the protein CASGLSQALDNEQFF.

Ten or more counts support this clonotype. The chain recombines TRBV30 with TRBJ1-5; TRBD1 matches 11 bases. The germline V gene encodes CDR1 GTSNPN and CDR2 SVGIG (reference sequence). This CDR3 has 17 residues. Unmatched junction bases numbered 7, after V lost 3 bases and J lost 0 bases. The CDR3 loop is CAWSRGTGGYSNQPQHF. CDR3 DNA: TGTGCCTGGAGCCGCGGGACAGGGGGATATAGCAATCAGCCCCAGCATTTT.

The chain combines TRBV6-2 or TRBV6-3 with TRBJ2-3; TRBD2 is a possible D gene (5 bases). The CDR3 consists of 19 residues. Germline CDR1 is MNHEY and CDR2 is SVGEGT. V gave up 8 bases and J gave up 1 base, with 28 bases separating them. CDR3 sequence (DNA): TGTGCCAGCGGTGGCGTGTACGGATCGCGGGCTTGGGGCACAGATACGCAGTATTTT. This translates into CASGGVYGSRAWGTDTQYF.